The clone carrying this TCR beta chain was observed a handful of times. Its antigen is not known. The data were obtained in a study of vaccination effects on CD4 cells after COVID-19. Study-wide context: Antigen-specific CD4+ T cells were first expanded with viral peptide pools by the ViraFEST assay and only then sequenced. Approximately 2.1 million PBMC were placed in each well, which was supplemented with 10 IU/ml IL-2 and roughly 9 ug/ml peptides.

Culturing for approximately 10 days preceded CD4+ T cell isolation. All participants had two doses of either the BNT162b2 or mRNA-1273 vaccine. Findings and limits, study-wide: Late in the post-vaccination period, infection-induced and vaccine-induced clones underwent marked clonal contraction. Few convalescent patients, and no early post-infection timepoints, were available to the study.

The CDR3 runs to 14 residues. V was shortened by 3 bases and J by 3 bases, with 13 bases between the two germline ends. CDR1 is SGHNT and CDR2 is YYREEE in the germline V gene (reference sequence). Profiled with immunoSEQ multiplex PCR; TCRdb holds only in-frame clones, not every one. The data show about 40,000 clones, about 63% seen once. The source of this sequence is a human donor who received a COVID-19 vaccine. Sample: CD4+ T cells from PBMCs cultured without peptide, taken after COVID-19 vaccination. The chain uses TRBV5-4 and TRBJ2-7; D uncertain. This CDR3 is CASSWRPRSYEQYF. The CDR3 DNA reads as TGTGCCAGCAGCTGGCGCCCCCGAAGCTACGAGCAGTACTTC.